This T cell receptor beta chain was retrieved from a study of Ad26.COV2.S vaccination and SARS-CoV-2 variants. Overall study: Recipients of Ad26.COV2.S got it intramuscularly, once or twice 56 days apart.

The treatment was: roughly 20 received Ad26.COV2.S at low or high dose, single or two shots; roughly five received placebo; per-sample allocation not given. Sampling happened 63 days after the first vaccine or placebo injection. This clone was picked up a small number of times. Trimming took 5 bases from V and 4 from J, leaving 11 bases between them. In germline, CDR1 is SEHNR, CDR2 FQNEAQ (reference sequence). CDR3 size: 13 residues. Data came from immunoSEQ multiplex PCR; TCRdb stores just in-frame clones and leaves some out. Altogether some 460,000 clones are present, nearly 90% being singletons, with the ten largest covering 1.5% to 2%.

Sample: peripheral blood, taken in a trial of Ad26.COV2.S vaccine versus placebo. The V call is TRBV7-9, the J call TRBJ1-2, with D perhaps TRBD1 (6 bases). This sequence originates from a person between 18 and 65 years old who received the Ad26.COV2.S COVID-19 vaccine or a placebo. CDR3 residues: CASSLTGSYGYTF. The CDR3 region has the DNA TGTGCCAGCAGCCTGACAGGCTCCTATGGCTACACCTTC.